The 13 T cell receptor beta chains below all came from one sample that was sequenced in a study of cytomegalovirus exposure and HLA in healthy donors. The PCR was carried out with 60 Vbeta primers and 13 Jbeta primers. Sequencing was performed with immunoSEQ multiplex PCR; in TCRdb, only in-frame clones are kept and a portion is missing. The data show fewer than 110,000 clones, 81% seen once. The specimen sequenced was PBMCs. These receptors all stem from a man aged 25-40 years in good health and CMV-seronegative.

This clone was observed a single time. V gene TRBV5-1 combines with J gene TRBJ2-1; 8 bases agree with TRBD2. The CDR3 consists of 14 residues. The V gene end was trimmed by 5 bases and the J gene end by 2 bases; junction bases not matched to a gene: 3. Germline V CDR1 and CDR2: SGHRS, YFSETQ. The CDR3 reads CASRLAETYNEQFF. CDR3 DNA: TGCGCCAGCAGACTAGCGGAAACCTACAATGAGCAGTTCTTC.

V and J are TRBV6-1 and TRBJ2-5; the D gene is possibly TRBD1 (5 bases). From germline, CDR1 is MNHNS and CDR2 SASEGT. The CDR3 covers 13 residues. Trimming removed 4 bases at V and 5 bases at J, with 11 bases between. The DNA for the CDR3 is TGTGCCAGCAGTGGCAGGGTTGGGGAGACCCAGTACTTC. It codes for CASSGRVGETQYF.

V gene TRBV27 combines with J gene TRBJ2-3; 8 nucleotides match TRBD2. V shed 5 bases, J shed 5 bases, and the junction held 9 bases outside the gene matches. Germline CDR1 is MNHEY and CDR2 is SMNVEV (reference sequence). The CDR3 has 15 amino acids. The CDR3 DNA reads TGTGCCAGCAGTCCGCCGGGACTAGTGAGAGATACGCAGTATTTT. Its protein is CASSPPGLVRDTQYF.

The chain joins TRBV5-4 to TRBJ1-1, with D possibly matching TRBD1 (6 bases). Germline loops: CDR1 SGHNT, CDR2 YYREEE (reference sequence). The CDR3 sequence is 14 residues long. Deletions cut 1 base from V and 3 bases from J, with 10 bases between. The CDR3 DNA follows: TGTGCCAGCAGCTTGCAGGACAGCTACACTGAAGCTTTCTTT. Its protein is CASSLQDSYTEAFF.

V gene TRBV15 combines with J gene TRBJ1-4; TRBD1 aligns across 8 bases. Per germline, CDR1 LNHNV and CDR2 YYDKDF (reference sequence). Germline trimming cut 5 bases from V and 7 bases from J; bases unmatched to any gene: 3. The CDR3 spans 13 residues. CDR3 sequence: CATSVQGGEKLFF. CDR3 in DNA: TGTGCCACCAGCGTACAGGGGGGTGAAAAACTGTTTTTT.

The J gene is TRBJ2-2, the V gene TRBV18, with a tentative D call TRBD2 (6 bases). The V end lost 8 bases, the J end lost 1 base, and 17 bases lay between the germline ends. Looked up from germline, CDR1 is KGHSH and CDR2 is LQKENI. This CDR3 region has 16 residues. The CDR3 sequence: CASTERAQWNTGELFF. CDR3 sequence (DNA): TGTGCCAGCACCGAGCGGGCCCAATGGAACACCGGGGAGCTGTTTTTT.

The chain uses TRBV7-6 and TRBJ2-7, with no clear D. V lost 2 bases to trimming and J lost 0 bases, with 11 bases between them. The CDR3 has 15 residues. Per the germline V gene, CDR1 is SGHVS and CDR2 is FNYEAQ. Here the CDR3 DNA reads TGTGCCAGCAGCTTAACGACGACTCCCTCCTACGAGCAGTACTTC. It yields the protein CASSLTTTPSYEQYF.

This clone was found a few times. CDR3 in amino acids: CASRYGTANTEAFF. CDR3 DNA: TGCGCCAGCAGGTATGGGACAGCGAACACTGAAGCTTTCTTT. The chain has TRBV4-1 and TRBJ1-1; 7 bases are shared with TRBD1. Trimming took 6 bases from V and 1 from J; bases not matched to a gene: 5. The CDR3 runs 14 residues. Germline V gene lookup returns CDR1 MGHRA and CDR2 YSYEKL.

The rearrangement links TRBV16 to TRBJ1-4; a weak D match, TRBD1 (6 bases). V was pared by 4 bases and J by 2 bases, with 11 bases between. The CDR3 has 15 residues. CDR1 is KGHSY and CDR2 is FQNENV in the germline V gene. The chain's CDR3 is CASSPPTGTNEKLFF. The DNA of the CDR3 is TGTGCCAGCAGCCCACCGACAGGCACTAATGAAAAACTGTTTTTT.

This clone came up a few times. This chain connects TRBV6-5 to TRBJ1-4; a possible D gene is TRBD1 (5 bases). V was cut by 2 bases and J by 8 bases, with 15 bases left in between. The CDR3 length is 15 residues. Germline loops: CDR1 MNHEY, CDR2 SVGAGI. The CDR3 bases are TGTGCCAGCAGTTACACCCCCCAGGGTGGGGAAAAACTGTTTTTT. Its protein product is CASSYTPQGGEKLFF.

The J gene is TRBJ2-2, the V gene TRBV7-6; 12 nucleotides match TRBD2. After removal of 5 bases from V and 5 bases from J, the junction contained 6 bases not matched to a gene. Germline loops: CDR1 SGHVS, CDR2 FNYEAQ. The CDR3 loop spans 16 amino acids. CDR3 bases: TGTGCCAGCAGCCTGACTAGCGGGAGAGGTACCGGGGAGCTGTTTTTT. Residues: CASSLTSGRGTGELFF.

This chain links TRBV7-3 with TRBJ2-1, with 7 bases lining up with TRBD2. The CDR3 contains 15 residues. Losses at the gene ends were 5 bases for V and 8 bases for J; bases not matched to a gene: 12. Germline V gene sequence: CDR1 SGHTA, CDR2 FQGTGA. The CDR3 region has the DNA TGTGCCAGCAGCCTTACGAGCGGGGCCCGCTATGAGCAGTTCTTC. It is translated as CASSLTSGARYEQFF.

This chain uses TRBV11-2 with TRBJ2-3; a weak D match, TRBD1 (6 bases). The germline gives CDR1 SGHAT, CDR2 FQNNGV. V was trimmed by 4 bases and J by 0 bases, leaving 17 bases between them. CDR3 length: 17 residues. The CDR3 nucleotides read TGTGCCAGCAGCTCCCGAGGTGGGCAGGGGAGCACAGATACGCAGTATTTT. This gives the protein CASSSRGGQGSTDTQYF.